The clone carrying this T cell receptor (beta chain) was observed a single time. The sample originates from a study of T cells in narcolepsy. Germline loops: CDR1 MNHNS, CDR2 SASEGT. V was clipped by 4 bases and J by 5 bases, with 14 bases between them. The CDR3 has 14 amino acids. Clones were read by immunoSEQ multiplex PCR, and TCRdb kept only the in-frame ones, dropping some. The table shows 25,000 to 35,000 clones, with about four fifths occurring only once. The TCR comes from a human donor with narcolepsy. The chain has TRBV6-1 and TRBJ2-5; possible D gene TRBD1, 6 bases. The sample comprised CD45RA- memory CD4+ T cells from PBMCs. CDR3 in amino acids: CASSGHRVAETQYF. The CDR3, as DNA: TGTGCCAGCAGTGGCCACAGGGTTGCGGAGACCCAGTACTTC.